The present entry profiles one TCR beta chain with its context. Method: immunoSEQ multiplex PCR; TCRdb's copy keeps in-frame clones and lacks some. The sample yields around 69,000 clones, roughly 88% seen once. The CDR3 spans 12 residues. This sample was taken from a study of T cell changes during pregnancy in multiple sclerosis. The origin of this receptor is a female donor with multiple sclerosis, enrolled in a pregnancy study. The chain links TRBV21-1 to TRBJ2-7; TRBD2, the table's D call, was not compared with the DNA. TRBV21-1 is marked as a pseudogene. The sample was peripheral blood, taken in the third trimester of pregnancy. CDR3 nucleotides: TGTGCCAGCAGCTCCGGAGGGAACGAGCAGTACTTC. Protein product: CASSSGGNEQYF.